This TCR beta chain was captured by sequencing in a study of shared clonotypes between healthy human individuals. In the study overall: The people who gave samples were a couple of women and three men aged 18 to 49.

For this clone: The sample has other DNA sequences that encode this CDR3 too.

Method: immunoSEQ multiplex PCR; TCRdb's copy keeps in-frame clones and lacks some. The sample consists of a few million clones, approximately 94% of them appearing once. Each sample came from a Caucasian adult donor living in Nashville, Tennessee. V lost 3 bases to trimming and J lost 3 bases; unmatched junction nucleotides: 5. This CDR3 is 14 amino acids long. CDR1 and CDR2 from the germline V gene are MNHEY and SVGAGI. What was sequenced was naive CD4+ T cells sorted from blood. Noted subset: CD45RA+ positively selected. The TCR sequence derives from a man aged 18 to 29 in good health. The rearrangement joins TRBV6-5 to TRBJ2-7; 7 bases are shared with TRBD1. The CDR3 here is CASSYGQGVYEQYF. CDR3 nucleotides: TGTGCCAGCAGTTATGGGCAGGGGGTCTACGAGCAGTACTTC.